These 17 T cell receptor beta chains share one sample of origin, sequenced in a study of blood T cell repertoires in COVID-19 (dated by TCRdb to 2018 to 2020). Receptor amplification or capture employed the immunoSEQ multiplex PCR assay. TCRdb's version of the immuneACCESS table is confined to in-frame rearrangements and falls short of the full clone set. An unresolved V gene accounts for under half of the shortfall where checked; the remainder is of unknown origin. This sample gives approximately 130,000 clones in total; about four fifths of them show up just once. The top ten clonotypes cover under 6% of the sample. The material sequenced was peripheral blood. These receptors were taken from an elderly man with active or convalescent COVID-19.

This chain connects TRBV13 to TRBJ1-1, with TRBD1 identical over 10 bases. This CDR3 is 15 amino acids long. The germline gives CDR1 PRHDT, CDR2 FYEKMQ (reference sequence). Trimming removed 1 base from V and 11 bases from J; junction bases left unmatched: 10. Here the CDR3 DNA reads TGTGCCAGCAGCTTAGCCACCGGGACAGGGGACATGGCTTTCTTT. Amino acid sequence: CASSLATGTGDMAFF.

The genes are TRBV29-1 and TRBJ1-1, with TRBD1 identical over 8 bases. The germline CDR1 and CDR2 sequences are SQVTM and ANQGSEA. The CDR3 extends over 13 amino acids. V was pared by 7 bases and J by 0 bases, with 4 bases of the junction left unmatched. The DNA for the CDR3 is TGCAGCGAGAAGGGACAGGTGAACACTGAAGCTTTCTTT. It yields the protein CSEKGQVNTEAFF.

This chain uses TRBV7-2 with TRBJ2-3, with 10 bases aligning to TRBD1. J gave up 4 bases and V 4 bases, and 5 bases lay outside the gene matches. This CDR3 spans 15 amino acids. Germline V lookup: CDR1 SGHTA, CDR2 FQGNSA. CDR3 bases: TGTGCCAGCAGCTCCAGGACAGGGGGTCCAGATACGCAGTATTTT. Protein: CASSSRTGGPDTQYF.

V is TRBV5-4 and J is TRBJ2-5; 8 nucleotides align to TRBD2. Losses at the gene ends were 4 bases for V and 4 bases for J; bases not matched to a gene: 3. The CDR3 runs to 13 residues. In germline, CDR1 is SGHNT, CDR2 YYREEE (reference sequence). The CDR3 DNA reads TGTGCCAGCAGCCCCGGGACTAGAGAGACCCAGTACTTC. It translates to CASSPGTRETQYF. The variable domain in full, with the rest retrieved from reference TRBV5-4 and TRBJ2-5, is ETGVTQSPTHLIKTRGQQVTLRCSSQSGHNTVSWYQQALGQGPQFIFQYYREEENGRGNFPPRFSGLQFPNYSSELNVNALELDDSALYLCASSPGTRETQYFGPGTRLLVL.

V gene TRBV4-3 combines with J gene TRBJ2-7, with TRBD2 identical over 8 bases. The V gene end was trimmed by 2 bases and the J gene end by 0 bases; junction bases not matched to a gene: 3. Germline-derived CDR1 and CDR2 are LGHNA and YSLEER. This CDR3 has 15 residues. Here the CDR3 DNA reads TGCGCCAGCAGCCAATTAGCGGGGACCTCCTACGAGCAGTACTTC. It encodes CASSQLAGTSYEQYF.

This clone was picked up a small number of times. The chain has TRBV5-1 and TRBJ1-1; D gene ambiguous. The CDR3 has 14 residues. CDR1 is SGHRS, CDR2 YFSETQ, per germline. V was clipped by 2 bases and J by 8 bases, with 16 bases between them. This chain's CDR3 is CASSLNGSPGEAFF. The CDR3 DNA reads TGCGCCAGCAGCTTAAATGGGAGCCCGGGGGAAGCTTTCTTT.

There are a few counts of this clone. V is TRBV9 and J is TRBJ2-1; possible D gene TRBD1, 7 bases. The V end lost 4 bases, the J end lost 1 base, and 18 bases lay between the germline ends. CDR1 and CDR2 from the germline V gene are SGDLS and YYNGEE. The CDR3 extends over 17 amino acids. CDR3 residues: CASSIGGGAGSYNEQFF. The CDR3 nucleotides are TGTGCCAGCAGCATAGGAGGGGGCGCAGGGTCCTACAATGAGCAGTTCTTC.

J is TRBJ1-5 and V is TRBV6-2 or TRBV6-3; TRBD1 agrees at 8 bases. V shed 6 bases, J shed 9 bases, and the junction held 13 bases outside the gene matches. Germline V lookup: CDR1 MNHEY, CDR2 SVGEGT. The CDR3 is 15 residues long. The CDR3 region is CASRPAGTGQAPQHF. The CDR3 nucleotides read TGTGCCAGCAGGCCTGCCGGGACAGGTCAAGCGCCCCAGCATTTT.

This clone was seen a single time. V gene TRBV6-5 combines with J gene TRBJ2-2; 11 bases match TRBD2. Trimming cost V 5 bases and J 5 bases; bases outside gene matches: 4. The CDR3 loop spans 15 amino acids. Germline V gene data show CDR1 as MNHEY and CDR2 as SVGAGI. CDR3 amino acids: CASSLVAGGTGELFF. In DNA, the CDR3 is TGTGCCAGCAGTCTGGTAGCGGGGGGGACCGGGGAGCTGTTTTTT.

This clone was picked up one time. The rearrangement links TRBV6-2 or TRBV6-3 to TRBJ2-5, with TRBD1 as a possible D gene (5 bases). Germline CDR1 reads MNHEY; CDR2 reads SVGEGT. V was cut by 2 bases and J by 2 bases, with 12 bases left in between. The CDR3 is 15 amino acids. CDR3 residues: CASSYLGRGQETQYF. The CDR3 DNA is TGTGCCAGCAGTTACCTGGGAAGGGGTCAAGAGACCCAGTACTTC.

The rearrangement links TRBV4-2 to TRBJ2-2, with 9 positions matching TRBD2. CDR1 and CDR2 (germline): LGHNA, YNFKEQ. V dropped 2 bases and J dropped 1; count of bases not matched to a gene: 2. This CDR3 contains 16 residues. The chain's CDR3 is CASSQTSGLNTGELFF. CDR3 nucleotide sequence: TGTGCCAGCAGCCAAACTAGCGGGCTGAACACCGGGGAGCTGTTTTTT.

The V and J genes are TRBV6-4 and TRBJ2-7, with 7 bases identical to TRBD1. Per germline, CDR1 MRHNA and CDR2 SNTAGT. V gave up 11 bases and J gave up 2 bases; unmatched junction bases: 6. This CDR3 comprises 12 residues. Here the CDR3 reads CAFRDSPYEQYF. The CDR3 DNA is TGTGCCTTCCGGGACAGCCCCTACGAGCAGTACTTC.

J is TRBJ1-4 and V is TRBV15; 9 nucleotides match TRBD1. The CDR3 sequence is 13 residues long. CDR1 is LNHNV and CDR2 is YYDKDF in the germline V gene (reference sequence). The junction had 0 bases not matched to a gene; V was cut back by 7 bases and J by 3 bases. Here the CDR3 DNA reads TGTGCCACCAACAGGGGGCCTAATGAAAAACTGTTTTTT. Protein sequence: CATNRGPNEKLFF.

The chain recombines TRBV12-5 with TRBJ2-1; no clear D gene. CDR3 length: 14 amino acids. Trimming stripped 1 base from V and 0 bases from J, with 4 bases between. The germline V gene encodes CDR1 LGHNT and CDR2 FRNRAP. CDR3: CASGLDSSYNEQFF. The CDR3 nucleotides are TGTGCTAGTGGTTTGGACAGCTCCTACAATGAGCAGTTCTTC. Using reference TRBV12-5 and TRBJ2-1 for the parts outside the CDR3, the full variable domain is DARVTQTPRHKVTEMGQEVTMRCQPILGHNTVFWYRQTMMQGLELLAYFRNRAPLDDSGMPKDRFSAEMPDATLATLKIQPSEPRDSAVYFCASGLDSSYNEQFFGPGTRLTVL.

This clone was seen just once. V gene TRBV19 combines with J gene TRBJ2-5, with D maybe TRBD2 (5 bases). The V end was cut by 1 base, the J end by 5 bases, with 14 bases between. The CDR3 consists of 15 residues. Per germline, CDR1 LNHDA and CDR2 SQIVND (reference sequence). CDR3 bases: TGTGCCAGTAGTATAGGGACGGGCGGGCTGGAGACCCAGTACTTC. Protein sequence: CASSIGTGGLETQYF.

V usage is TRBV12-1 and J usage is TRBJ2-6; the D call of TRBD2 is as the table states it, not checked on the DNA. TRBV12-1 is flagged as a pseudogene. The CDR3 loop spans 18 amino acids. The CDR3 DNA reads TGTGCCAGCAGCTTGGGGTCGGAGGGTTCGACTGGGGCCAACGTCCTGACTTTC. Translation gives CASSLGSEGSTGANVLTF.

The chain recombines TRBV7-3 with TRBJ2-7, with 7 positions matching TRBD1. The V and J ends lost 5 bases and 0 bases, in that order; junction bases with no gene match: 7. CDR1 SGHTA and CDR2 FQGTGA come from the germline V gene. The CDR3 totals 15 residues. CDR3 sequence reads: CASSNRQGNSYEQYF. DNA of the CDR3: TGTGCCAGCAGCAATCGACAGGGCAACTCCTACGAGCAGTACTTC.